These T cell receptor beta chains were read from a single sample in a study of cytomegalovirus exposure and HLA in healthy donors. The table came from immunoSEQ multiplex PCR; TCRdb's copy has only in-frame clones and leaves some out. The sample has 110,000 or so clones, around 66% seen once; the top ten hold about 8.3%. Input material: PBMCs. The receptors here all came from a young man in good health and CMV-seropositive. Each CDR3 is given with its conserved first and last residue. The D gene is left open where the match is weak. Size is omitted from some rows. Given values are once, few, many or a class for expanded clones.

v_call	clone_size	j_call	d_call	cdr3_aa	cdr3_nt
TRBV27	NA	TRBJ2-1	TRBD1	CASSLTTGALSYNEQFF	TGTGCCAGCAGTTTAACGACAGGGGCCCTCTCCTACAATGAGCAGTTCTTC
TRBV27	NA	TRBJ2-3	NA	CASHPQAYTDMQYF	TGTGCCAGCCACCCGCAGGCTTACACAGATATGCAGTATTTT
TRBV7-2	NA	TRBJ2-7	NA	CASSLGLTSYEQYF	TGTGCCAGCAGCCTGGGACTTACTTCCTACGAGCAGTACTTC
TRBV6-6	NA	TRBJ1-1	TRBD1	CASSTQTGGMAFF	TGTGCCAGCAGTACCCAGACAGGGGGGATGGCTTTCTTT
TRBV10-2	NA	TRBJ2-2	NA	CASTPTGNAGELFF	TGCGCCAGCACTCCTACAGGGAACGCCGGGGAGCTGTTTTTT
TRBV5-1	NA	TRBJ1-5	NA	CASRVAGPTDTQHF	TGCGCCAGCAGGGTGGCGGGGCCCACAGATACGCAGCATTTT
TRBV4-1	NA	TRBJ2-1	TRBD2	CASSQEGLANSYNEQFF	TGCGCCAGCAGCCAAGAGGGACTAGCGAACTCCTACAATGAGCAGTTCTTC
TRBV6-5	few	TRBJ2-2	TRBD1	CASTRQGRAGELFF	TGTGCCAGCACGAGACAGGGGCGGGCCGGGGAGCTGTTTTTT
TRBV5-1	NA	TRBJ1-2	TRBD1	CASSGQGALYGYTF	TGCGCCAGCAGCGGACAGGGGGCCCTGTATGGCTACACCTTC
TRBV29-1	NA	TRBJ1-5	NA	CSVGPNQPQHF	TGCAGCGTTGGGCCAAATCAGCCCCAGCATTTT
TRBV5-6	NA	TRBJ2-7	TRBD1	CASSGGSYEQYF	TGTGCCAGCTCAGGGGGTTCCTACGAGCAGTACTTC
TRBV28	few	TRBJ2-3	TRBD2	CASSFSGGNTDTQYF	TGTGCCAGCAGTTTTAGCGGGGGAAACACAGATACGCAGTATTTT
TRBV5-5	NA	TRBJ2-1	NA	CASSLDLNEQFF	TGTGCCAGCAGCTTGGATCTAAATGAGCAGTTCTTC
TRBV6-6	NA	TRBJ1-5	TRBD1	CASSYDRANQPQHF	TGTGCCAGCAGTTACGACAGGGCCAATCAGCCCCAGCATTTT
TRBV5-1	once	TRBJ2-7	NA	CASSLDGGRVYEQYF	TGCGCCAGCAGCTTGGACGGGGGGCGCGTTTACGAGCAGTACTTC
TRBV6-5	many	TRBJ1-6	NA	CASSYSGGGNSPLHF	TGTGCCAGCAGTTACTCGGGGGGTGGGAATTCACCCCTCCACTTT
TRBV28	few	TRBJ2-2	TRBD2	CASSFMTSGAGGELFF	TGTGCCAGCAGTTTTATGACTAGCGGGGCGGGCGGGGAGCTGTTTTTT
TRBV2	few	TRBJ1-6	NA	CASRGGIPSYNSPLHF	TGTGCCAGCAGGGGGGGGATCCCCTCCTATAATTCACCCCTCCACTTT
TRBV28	once	TRBJ1-4	NA	CASSPRGEGRSYPKLSTNEKLFF	TGTGCCAGCAGCCCCCGAGGGGAAGGGAGGTCTTACCCGAAGTTATCAACTAATGAAAAACTGTTTTTT
TRBV11-2	NA	TRBJ2-5	NA	CASSLTQAWETQYF	TGTGCCAGCAGCTTAACTCAGGCTTGGGAGACCCAGTACTTC
TRBV5-1	NA	TRBJ2-5	NA	CASSLSRGEETQYF	TGCGCCAGCAGCTTGTCCAGGGGGGAGGAGACCCAGTACTTC
TRBV7-9	few	TRBJ1-6	NA	CASSFYRATRGSPLHF	TGTGCCAGCAGCTTTTACCGAGCGACCCGCGGTTCACCCCTCCACTTT
TRBV4-1	NA	TRBJ1-1	NA	CASSQDPAGWTEAFF	TGCGCCAGCAGCCAAGATCCGGCAGGGTGGACTGAAGCTTTCTTT
TRBV30	NA	TRBJ2-1	NA	CAWSTFPGLQFF	TGTGCCTGGAGTACCTTCCCGGGACTGCAGTTCTTC
TRBV2	NA	TRBJ1-6	NA	CASSAGKYNSPLHF	TGTGCCAGCAGCGCAGGGAAATATAATTCACCCCTCCACTTT
TRBV5-1	NA	TRBJ2-6	TRBD1	CASSLGRTGEGTGANVLTF	TGCGCCAGCAGCTTGGGCCGGACAGGGGAGGGGACTGGGGCCAACGTCCTGACTTTC
TRBV5-1	NA	TRBJ2-1	TRBD2	CASSLEIAGVLHEQFF	TGCGCCAGCAGCTTGGAAATAGCGGGAGTGTTACATGAGCAGTTCTTC
TRBV11-3	NA	TRBJ2-7	NA	CASSLGGADYEQYF	TGTGCCAGCAGCCTGGGGGGGGCGGACTACGAGCAGTACTTC
TRBV28	NA	TRBJ2-3	NA	CASSLSDKIGGQTDTQYF	TGTGCCAGCAGTTTATCCGATAAGATCGGGGGGCAAACAGATACGCAGTATTTT
TRBV7-2	NA	TRBJ2-7	NA	CASSHSSNYEQYF	TGTGCCAGCAGCCACTCGTCCAACTACGAGCAGTACTTC
TRBV28	NA	TRBJ1-2	NA	CASRSPGSYGYTF	TGTGCCAGCAGGTCCCCCGGGTCCTATGGCTACACCTTC
TRBV5-1	NA	TRBJ1-1	NA	CASSSGVWTEAFF	TGCGCCAGCAGCTCAGGGGTATGGACTGAAGCTTTCTTT
TRBV7-3	NA	TRBJ2-1	TRBD1	CASSFGTGFNEQFF	TGTGCCAGCAGCTTCGGGACAGGGTTCAATGAGCAGTTCTTC
TRBV5-1	NA	TRBJ2-1	TRBD2	CASSLTSGGPSSSYNEQFF	TGCGCCAGCAGCCTCACTAGCGGGGGGCCTAGCAGCTCCTACAATGAGCAGTTCTTC
TRBV5-5	NA	TRBJ1-6	TRBD1	CASSPDPGQGLYSPLHF	TGTGCCAGCAGCCCGGACCCGGGACAGGGGCTTTATTCACCCCTCCACTTT
TRBV2	NA	TRBJ1-5	NA	CASSVQGTTQPQHF	TGTGCCAGCAGTGTCCAGGGGACAACTCAGCCCCAGCATTTT
TRBV28	NA	TRBJ1-5	TRBD1	CASSSPTGDNQPQHF	TGTGCCAGCAGTTCACCTACAGGGGACAATCAGCCCCAGCATTTT
TRBV11-2	NA	TRBJ2-1	NA	CASSPSGSLMNEQFF	TGTGCCAGCAGCCCCTCGGGGTCCTTGATGAATGAGCAGTTCTTC
TRBV7-9	NA	TRBJ2-7	TRBD1	CASSPGGPNYEQYF	TGTGCCAGCAGCCCAGGGGGACCGAACTACGAGCAGTACTTC
TRBV10-1	NA	TRBJ2-6	NA	CASSAGIMGANVLTF	TGCGCCAGCAGTGCAGGGATAATGGGGGCCAACGTCCTGACTTTC
TRBV29-1	NA	TRBJ1-5	TRBD1	CSVRQGSGQPQHF	TGCAGCGTCCGACAGGGGTCGGGTCAGCCCCAGCATTTT
TRBV11-1	NA	TRBJ2-2	NA	CASSLSQTHTGELFF	TGTGCCAGCAGCTTATCGCAGACTCACACCGGGGAGCTGTTTTTT
TRBV28	NA	TRBJ1-6	NA	CASHNPENSPLHF	TGTGCCAGCCATAACCCGGAGAATTCACCCCTCCACTTT
TRBV14	NA	TRBJ2-5	TRBD2	CASSQDHRLAGNQETQYF	TGTGCCAGCAGCCAAGACCATAGACTAGCGGGAAACCAAGAGACCCAGTACTTC
TRBV19	few	TRBJ2-2	NA	CASTLDRSRVGTGELFF	TGTGCCAGTACCCTTGACAGGTCGAGGGTGGGCACCGGGGAGCTGTTTTTT
TRBV5-6	NA	TRBJ2-7	NA	CASSSRDTSYEQYF	TGTGCCAGCAGCTCCCGGGACACCTCCTACGAGCAGTACTTC
TRBV4-1	NA	TRBJ2-1	TRBD1	CASSLSTGVSYNEQFF	TGCGCCAGCAGCCTGTCAACAGGGGTCTCCTACAATGAGCAGTTCTTC
TRBV9	few	TRBJ1-3	NA	CASSGWTAGNTIYF	TGTGCCAGCAGCGGATGGACAGCTGGAAACACCATATATTTT